A single sample is the source of the 8 T cell receptor beta chains below, sequenced in a study of blood T cell repertoires in COVID-19 (TCRdb year 2020). The method behind the library was the immunoSEQ multiplex PCR assay. TCRdb took this table from immuneACCESS and kept in-frame rearrangements with V and J called. Such tables lack part of the clones; where checked against another copy, unresolved V genes explain under half of the gap, and the rest is unexplained. This sample comprises roughly 66,000 clones, 82% of them detected only once. The ten largest make up 6.6% of the sample. Sequencing was performed on peripheral blood. These receptors were collected from a man between 60 and 70 years old with acute or convalescent COVID-19.

The chain recombines TRBV5-6 with TRBJ2-2; 10 nucleotides agree with TRBD1. This CDR3 contains 16 residues. Germline CDR1 reads SGHDT; CDR2 reads YYEEEE. V dropped 4 bases and J dropped 4; count of bases not matched to a gene: 7. The CDR3 sequence is CASSIPGQGSTGELFF. The CDR3 DNA reads TGTGCCAGCAGCATACCGGGACAGGGGTCCACCGGGGAGCTGTTTTTT.

The chain has TRBV7-9 and TRBJ2-1, with 12 bases identical to TRBD2. Germline-derived CDR1 and CDR2 are SEHNR and FQNEAQ (reference sequence). The length of the CDR3 is 17 residues. The trim removed 0 bases at V and 4 bases at J, leaving 4 bases unmatched. This CDR3 is CASSLAATSGGYNEQFF. The CDR3 bases are TGTGCCAGCAGCTTAGCCGCGACTAGCGGGGGTTACAATGAGCAGTTCTTC.

As for this clone: Other DNA sequences in this specimen translate into the identical CDR3. This chain uses TRBV5-1 with TRBJ1-2, with D unclear. V lost 2 bases, J lost 2 bases, and 7 bases lay in between. From germline, CDR1 is SGHRS and CDR2 YFSETQ. The CDR3 loop spans 13 amino acids. CDR3 bases: TGCGCCAGCAGCTTACCAGGCAACTATGGCTACACCTTC. Translating it yields CASSLPGNYGYTF.

This chain connects TRBV6-5 to TRBJ1-2, with D possibly being TRBD1 (6 bases). This CDR3 spans 13 amino acids. Germline V gene data show CDR1 as MNHEY and CDR2 as SVGAGI. Trimming pared 4 bases from V and 8 bases from J, leaving 14 bases between. The CDR3 DNA is TGTGCCAGCAGTTCTCCAGGGGCAAGGGGCTACACCTTC. It specifies CASSSPGARGYTF.

The chain uses TRBV2 and TRBJ2-7; no clear D gene. The V gene lost 5 bases and the J gene lost 3 bases, with 8 bases spanning the gap. This CDR3 comprises 12 residues. CDR1 SNHLY and CDR2 FYNNEI come from the germline V gene. The CDR3 is CASSSTVYEQYV. The CDR3, as DNA: TGTGCCAGCAGTTCCACAGTCTACGAGCAGTACGTC.

The V gene is TRBV5-1, the J gene TRBJ1-1, with TRBD1 matching 10 bases. From germline, CDR1 is SGHRS and CDR2 YFSETQ. Trimming removed 4 bases from V and 4 bases from J; junction bases left unmatched: 7. This CDR3 has 15 amino acids. The CDR3 region has the DNA TGCGCCAGCAGCGACCGACAGGGGGCGGTCACTGAAGCTTTCTTT. Encoded protein: CASSDRQGAVTEAFF.

This chain links TRBV6-6 with TRBJ2-5, with 8 bases lining up with TRBD1. Unmatched junction bases numbered 1, after V lost 5 bases and J lost 5 bases. The V gene's germline CDR1 is MNHNY and CDR2 SVGAGI (reference sequence). There are 12 residues in the CDR3. CDR3: CASSNRGETQYF. The CDR3, as DNA: TGTGCCAGCAGTAACAGGGGGGAGACCCAGTACTTC.

The genes are TRBV7-2 and TRBJ1-6; no clear D gene. Germline V gene data show CDR1 as SGHTA and CDR2 as FQGNSA. The CDR3 is 15 residues long. V was shortened by 1 base and J by 6 bases, with 10 bases between the two germline ends. The DNA of the CDR3 is TGTGCCAGCAGCTTAGGGCAGAACACTAATTCACCCCTCCACTTT. Protein product: CASSLGQNTNSPLHF.